The rows below give T cell receptor beta chains drawn from one sample of a study of cytomegalovirus exposure and HLA in healthy donors. Only in-frame clones appear in the TCRdb table, and some are missing; sequencing was by immunoSEQ multiplex PCR. Of some 99,000 clones listed, 88% are singletons. Material: PBMCs. These receptors came from a woman aged 18-35 years in good health and CMV-seronegative. Each CDR3 is given with its conserved first and last residue. A D gene is named only where the DNA matches it firmly. A clone size is listed for some rows: how often the clone was seen (once, few, many), or a class if it is expanded.

V gene	J gene	clone size	CDR3 length	D gene	CDR3 protein	CDR3 DNA
TRBV28	TRBJ1-2	-	13	TRBD1	CAMRDRGDYGYTF	TGTGCCATGCGGGACAGGGGTGATTATGGCTACACCTTC
TRBV7-8	TRBJ2-7	few	15	-	CASSSSPGLPYEQYF	TGTGCCAGCAGCTCAAGCCCGGGACTTCCCTACGAGCAGTACTTC
TRBV9	TRBJ2-7	-	14	-	CASSVGQSSYEQYF	TGTGCCAGCAGCGTAGGACAGAGCTCCTACGAGCAGTACTTC
TRBV6-6	TRBJ1-5	-	13	TRBD1	CASTIRGPQPQHF	TGTGCCAGCACCATCAGGGGGCCTCAGCCCCAGCATTTT
TRBV5-1	TRBJ2-1	-	18	TRBD2	CASSWQNLAGGRGNEQFF	TGCGCCAGCAGCTGGCAAAACCTAGCGGGGGGCCGAGGCAATGAGCAGTTCTTC
TRBV2	TRBJ1-3	-	15	-	CASRAQGISGNTIYF	TGTGCCAGCAGGGCCCAGGGGATCTCTGGAAACACCATATATTTT
TRBV6-5	TRBJ2-7	-	13	-	CASSGGQFYEQYF	TGTGCCAGCAGTGGCGGACAGTTCTACGAGCAGTACTTC
TRBV30	TRBJ1-1	-	13	-	CAWGGAVNTEAFF	TGTGCCTGGGGAGGGGCGGTGAACACTGAAGCTTTCTTT
TRBV7-2	TRBJ2-1	once	15	-	CASSLKLAGYNEQFF	TGTGCCAGCAGCTTAAAACTAGCAGGTTACAATGAGCAGTTCTTC
TRBV7-9	TRBJ1-2	-	12	-	CASSLSINGYTF	TGTGCCAGCAGCTTATCTATTAATGGCTACACCTTC
TRBV6-1	TRBJ2-7	-	13	TRBD1	CASSTRDRYEQYF	TGTGCCAGCAGTACTCGGGACAGGTACGAGCAGTACTTC
TRBV28	TRBJ2-7	-	13	TRBD1	CANRTGGRYEQYF	TGTGCCAACCGGACAGGGGGCAGGTACGAGCAGTACTTC
TRBV28	TRBJ2-7	-	18	-	CASSLSGTYVRGSYEQYF	TGTGCCAGCAGTTTATCCGGCACATACGTCAGGGGCTCCTACGAGCAGTACTTC
TRBV2	TRBJ2-1	few	16	TRBD2	CASSEAELAGYNEQFF	TGTGCCAGCAGTGAAGCGGAACTAGCGGGGTACAATGAGCAGTTCTTC
TRBV7-9	TRBJ1-2	-	13	TRBD1	CASSLATGDGYTF	TGTGCCAGCAGCTTAGCGACAGGGGATGGCTACACCTTC
TRBV7-2	TRBJ1-6	few	14	-	CASSPGMGNSPLHF	TGTGCCAGCAGCCCGGGGATGGGGAATTCACCCCTCCACTTT
TRBV27	TRBJ2-1	-	19	TRBD1	CASTAIPNRGLRIWNEQFF	TGTGCCAGCACCGCTATACCCAACAGGGGGTTAAGAATTTGGAATGAGCAGTTCTTC
TRBV7-2	TRBJ2-7	-	15	TRBD2	CASSPRGGGRYEQYF	TGTGCCAGCAGTCCCCGGGGGGGAGGTCGGTACGAGCAGTACTTC
TRBV7-9	TRBJ1-4	-	15	TRBD1	CASSPSGTGNEKLFF	TGTGCCAGCAGCCCATCCGGGACAGGGAATGAAAAACTGTTTTTT
TRBV19	TRBJ2-7	-	17	TRBD1	CASSPGTGASRAYEQYF	TGTGCCAGTAGTCCCGGGACAGGGGCTTCCCGGGCCTACGAGCAGTACTTC
TRBV14	TRBJ2-1	once	15	TRBD2	CASSVWTREFNEQFF	TGTGCCAGCAGCGTTTGGACTAGGGAGTTCAATGAGCAGTTCTTC
TRBV18	TRBJ2-7	-	14	TRBD2	CASSLASGPREQYF	TGTGCCAGCTCACTGGCTAGCGGGCCTAGGGAGCAGTACTTC
TRBV2	TRBJ1-5	-	15	-	CASSLEGGENQPQHF	TGTGCCAGCAGCCTGGAAGGGGGGGAGAATCAGCCCCAGCATTTT
TRBV27	TRBJ2-3	-	16	-	CASSLVGGLSTDTQYF	TGTGCCAGCAGTTTAGTTGGGGGCCTTAGCACAGATACGCAGTATTTT
TRBV25-1	TRBJ1-5	-	18	TRBD1	CARIRDRDGYYSNQPQHF	TGTGCCAGAATCCGGGACAGGGACGGCTATTATAGCAATCAGCCCCAGCATTTT
TRBV15	TRBJ2-7	-	15	-	CATSRDRPGLGEQYF	TGTGCCACCAGCAGGGACCGCCCGGGGTTGGGCGAGCAGTACTTC
TRBV5-1	TRBJ2-7	-	15	TRBD2	CASSSESGNSYEQYF	TGCGCCAGCAGCTCGGAAAGCGGGAACTCCTACGAGCAGTACTTC
TRBV7-2	TRBJ1-1	-	14	TRBD1	CASSLGQGRTEAFF	TGTGCCAGCAGCTTAGGACAGGGCAGGACTGAAGCTTTCTTT
TRBV6-1	TRBJ1-1	once	15	-	CASPAGLEMNTEAFF	TGTGCCAGCCCAGCAGGCTTAGAGATGAACACTGAAGCTTTCTTT
TRBV7-8	TRBJ1-5	-	17	-	CASSLRGGANGNQPQHF	TGTGCCAGCAGCTTGAGGGGGGGGGCGAATGGCAATCAGCCCCAGCATTTT
TRBV7-6	TRBJ2-5	once	14	TRBD2	CASSFEAGGETQYF	TGTGCCAGCAGCTTTGAAGCGGGAGGAGAGACCCAGTACTTC
TRBV6-6	TRBJ2-7	-	15	TRBD1	CASSFTGGVEYEQYF	TGTGCCAGCAGTTTTACAGGGGGCGTGGAATACGAGCAGTACTTC
TRBV18	TRBJ2-7	-	14	-	CASSPPVSPYEQYF	TGTGCCAGCTCACCACCTGTCTCTCCCTACGAGCAGTACTTC
TRBV9	TRBJ1-2	-	15	-	CASSGEGRKGFGYTF	TGTGCCAGCAGCGGGGAAGGGAGAAAAGGGTTTGGCTACACCTTC
TRBV19	TRBJ1-5	-	14	-	CASSISGGNQPQHF	TGTGCCAGTAGTATTTCGGGGGGCAATCAGCCCCAGCATTTT
TRBV11-2	TRBJ2-6	-	19	TRBD1	CASSSIRDRGATGANVLTF	TGTGCCAGCAGCAGCATCCGGGACAGGGGCGCCACTGGGGCCAACGTCCTGACTTTC
TRBV7-6	TRBJ2-7	once	15	TRBD1	CASSRFPTGPYEQYF	TGTGCCAGCAGCCGGTTCCCGACAGGGCCCTACGAGCAGTACTTC
TRBV29-1	TRBJ2-7	-	15	TRBD1	CSAAPGTGVRYEQYF	TGCAGCGCTGCTCCCGGGACAGGGGTTAGGTACGAGCAGTACTTC
TRBV6-6	TRBJ2-7	-	13	TRBD2	CASSREGLSEQYF	TGTGCCAGCAGTCGGGAGGGCCTAAGCGAGCAGTACTTC
TRBV7-2	TRBJ2-5	-	16	TRBD2	CASSLVGLVRGETQYF	TGTGCCAGCAGCTTAGTCGGACTAGTAAGAGGAGAGACCCAGTACTTC
TRBV7-2	TRBJ1-3	-	19	TRBD1	CASSLHRQGVYGSGNTIYF	TGTGCCAGCAGCTTACACCGTCAGGGGGTATATGGCTCTGGAAACACCATATATTTT